What follows are 14 T cell receptor beta chains derived from one specimen sequenced in a study of T cell responses to AZD1222 COVID-19 vaccine listed by TCRdb under 2021. Library preparation used the immunoSEQ multiplex PCR assay. This immuneACCESS table, as held by TCRdb, lists in-frame sequences with V and J called but not all clones. Of the missing ones, under half trace to an unresolved V gene in checked studies; the others have no known cause. Within this sample are about 150,000 clones, with about 92% of them counted one time only. The ten most abundant clones make up approximately 3.3% of the sample. The sample's time point label is to be understood as: about 28 days (+/-7) after the second vaccine dose. The starting material was peripheral blood, obtained 28 days after the second AZD1222 dose. The receptors derive from an adult who received the AZD1222 COVID-19 vaccine.

This chain connects TRBV9 to TRBJ2-1; D not certain. Trimming shortened V by 0 bases and J by 4 bases, and 11 bases separated the two germline ends. The CDR3 is 15 amino acids. From germline, CDR1 is SGDLS and CDR2 YYNGEE. The CDR3 bases are TGTGCCAGCAGCGTAGGTGCCGGAGAATACAATGAGCAGTTCTTC. The encoded protein is CASSVGAGEYNEQFF.

This clone has only a few counts. This chain connects TRBV3-1 (or the pseudogene TRBV3-2) to TRBJ2-2, with D hard to call. The CDR3 spans 11 residues. Germline CDR1 reads LGHDT; CDR2 reads YNNKEL (reference sequence). Trimming cost V 2 bases and J 5 bases, with 0 bases left between them. CDR3 in amino acids: CASSQTGELFF. In nucleotides, the CDR3 is TGTGCCAGCAGCCAAACCGGGGAGCTGTTTTTT.

This clone has just a few counts. The chain has TRBV5-4 and TRBJ2-7, with D perhaps matching TRBD1 (5 bases). The CDR3 totals 15 residues. Germline values: CDR1 SGHNT, CDR2 YYREEE (reference sequence). The V end lost 0 bases, the J end lost 2 bases, and 12 bases lay between the germline ends. The CDR3 bases are TGTGCCAGCAGCTTGGTGGGCGGCAGGGCCTACGAGCAGTACTTC. This gives the protein CASSLVGGRAYEQYF. Full variable domain (missing parts from reference TRBV5-4 and TRBJ2-7): ETGVTQSPTHLIKTRGQQVTLRCSSQSGHNTVSWYQQALGQGPQFIFQYYREEENGRGNFPPRFSGLQFPNYSSELNVNALELDDSALYLCASSLVGGRAYEQYFGPGTRLTVT.

This chain links TRBV15 with TRBJ2-1; TRBD1 might be the D (5 bases). Germline loops: CDR1 LNHNV, CDR2 YYDKDF (reference sequence). Trimming removed 6 bases from V and 7 bases from J, with 7 bases in between. This CDR3 contains 11 residues. CDR3 amino acids: CATRRGNEQFF. The CDR3 DNA is TGTGCCACCAGAAGGGGAAATGAGCAGTTCTTC.

V is TRBV7-9 and J is TRBJ1-4, with D unclear. The germline CDR1 and CDR2 sequences are SEHNR and FQNEAQ (reference sequence). The CDR3 consists of 17 residues. Trimming stripped 1 base from V and 0 bases from J, with 12 bases between. This CDR3 reads CASSLDREVTTNEKLFF. The CDR3 nucleotides are TGTGCCAGCAGCTTAGATAGAGAAGTTACAACTAATGAAAAACTGTTTTTT.

V and J are TRBV6-2 or TRBV6-3 and TRBJ1-5; D unresolved. CDR3 length equals 15 residues. V was trimmed by 2 bases and J by 0 bases, leaving 8 bases between them. Per germline, CDR1 MNHEY and CDR2 SVGEGT. The DNA of the CDR3 is TGTGCCAGCAGTTACAACACCTATAGCAATCAGCCCCAGCATTTT. This sequence encodes CASSYNTYSNQPQHF.

The chain is built from TRBV11-3 and TRBJ2-7, with 7 bases aligning to TRBD1. The V and J ends lost 3 bases and 2 bases, in that order; junction bases with no gene match: 1. The CDR3 is 13 amino acids. Germline CDR1 SGHNT, CDR2 YENEEA. This chain's CDR3 is CASSLGTAYEQYF. The CDR3 nucleotides read TGTGCCAGCAGCTTGGGGACAGCCTACGAGCAGTACTTC.

The chain combines TRBV25-1 with TRBJ2-7, with TRBD2 identical over 9 bases. The CDR3 has 18 amino acids. The ends lost 5 bases at V and 6 bases at J; junction bases unmatched: 20. The germline V gene encodes CDR1 MGHDK and CDR2 SYGVNS. As DNA, the CDR3 is TGTGCCAGCAGTCCCTGGGGCGGGAGGGCTGACCATACCGGCGAGCAGTACTTC. Its protein is CASSPWGGRADHTGEQYF.

V gene TRBV4-1 combines with J gene TRBJ2-3; D possibly corresponds to TRBD1 (6 bases). With 4 bases removed from V and 0 bases from J, the gap between germline ends came to 8 bases. This CDR3 has 14 amino acids. Per germline, CDR1 MGHRA and CDR2 YSYEKL. The chain's CDR3 is CASSLQGSTDTQYF. Written as DNA, the CDR3 is TGCGCCAGCAGCCTCCAGGGGAGCACAGATACGCAGTATTTT.

The chain uses TRBV7-9 and TRBJ1-2; 8 bases agree with TRBD1. J lost 2 bases, V lost 1 base, and 6 bases had no gene match. CDR3 length: 16 amino acids. Germline CDR1 reads SEHNR; CDR2 reads FQNEAQ (reference sequence). DNA of the CDR3: TGTGCCAGCAGCTTAGGACAGGGGAAAAGGAACTATGGCTACACCTTC. Its translation: CASSLGQGKRNYGYTF.

CDR3 in DNA: TGTGCCAGCAGCTTTGGACAGAGCACTGAAGCTTTCTTT. It specifies CASSFGQSTEAFF. The chain combines TRBV13 with TRBJ1-1; TRBD1 might be the D (6 bases). Deletions cut 3 bases from V and 4 bases from J, with 9 bases between. The CDR3 sequence is 13 residues long. Germline V gene sequence: CDR1 PRHDT, CDR2 FYEKMQ (reference sequence).

J is TRBJ2-1 and V is TRBV27; D remains ambiguous. With 0 bases removed from V and 6 bases from J, the gap between germline ends came to 6 bases. CDR1 MNHEY and CDR2 SMNVEV come from the germline V gene (reference sequence). This CDR3 has 13 amino acids. The CDR3 region is CASSLSNSNEQFF. The CDR3 DNA reads TGTGCCAGCAGTTTATCGAACAGCAATGAGCAGTTCTTC.

The J gene is TRBJ2-7, the V gene TRBV11-3, with D unclear. The V gene lost 3 bases and the J gene lost 3 bases, with 6 bases spanning the gap. Germline loops: CDR1 SGHNT, CDR2 YENEEA. The CDR3 covers 12 residues. CDR3 bases: TGTGCCAGCAGCTTCCCCTTCTACGAGCAGTACTTC. Protein sequence: CASSFPFYEQYF.

The chain combines TRBV5-6 with TRBJ1-2, with D tentatively TRBD1 (6 bases). This CDR3 has 13 residues. V was pared by 5 bases and J by 5 bases, with 13 bases between. Germline V gives CDR1 SGHDT, CDR2 YYEEEE. The CDR3 loop is CASRYGTLYGYTF. CDR3 sequence (DNA): TGTGCCAGCAGATACGGGACATTGTATGGCTACACCTTC.